This entry lists 10 T cell receptor beta chains sequenced from one sample in a study of Graves' ophthalmopathy and Graves' hyperthyroidism. The sequenced template was RNA, covering the TCR beta CDR3 region. RT-PCR with HTBI primers came first, then second-round multiplex PCR. MiXCR, run by TCRdb on the multiplex PCR reads, gives a single entry per CDR3 protein. This repertoire shows around 520,000 distinct CDR3 sequences, roughly 40% found once; its top ten account for 4% to 5%. The material sequenced was peripheral blood or thyroid tissue (not recorded which). The source of these receptors is an adult man with Graves' hyperthyroidism.

This clonotype was counted only a few times. This chain links TRBV9 with TRBJ2-7; D perhaps matches TRBD2 (5 bases). The length of the CDR3 is 14 residues. Germline CDR1 SGDLS, CDR2 YYNGEE. Trimming left V 0 bases short and J 7 bases short, with 14 bases between. The CDR3 DNA reads TGTGCCAGCAGCGTAGGGAAGGGAGCTGGGGAGCAGTACTTC. Its protein is CASSVGKGAGEQYF.

With respect to this clonotype: A much larger clone differs by one base, so this may be a read error. This chain joins TRBV4-2 and TRBJ1-5; D is ambiguous. V was shortened by 1 base and J by 11 bases, with 12 bases between the two germline ends. The CDR3 has 13 residues. Germline CDR1 LGHNA, CDR2 YNFKEQ. The CDR3 loop is CASSQGVGSAQHF. The CDR3 coding sequence is TGTGCCAGCAGCCAAGGTGTTGGGTCGGCCCAGCATTTT.

This clonotype was seen more than once but under ten times. The chain employs TRBV7-8 and TRBJ2-7; D possibly corresponds to TRBD1 (6 bases). With 6 bases removed from V and 6 bases from J, the gap between germline ends came to 12 bases. Germline-derived CDR1 and CDR2 are SGHVS and FQNEAQ. CDR3 length equals 12 residues. The chain's CDR3 is CASSPGVFEQYF. CDR3 nucleotides: TGTGCCAGCAGTCCAGGGGTCTTCGAGCAGTACTTC. Using reference TRBV7-8 and TRBJ2-7 for the parts outside the CDR3, the full variable domain is GAGVSQSPRYKVAKRGQDVALRCDPISGHVSLFWYQQALGQGPEFLTYFQNEAQLDKSGLPSDRFFAERPEGSVSTLKIQRTQQEDSAVYLCASSPGVFEQYFGPGTRLTVT.

In this sample, this clonotype turned up many times. The genes are TRBV20-1 and TRBJ1-2; tentative D call: TRBD1 (6 bases). Germline-derived CDR1 and CDR2 are DFQATT and SNEGSKA (reference sequence). The CDR3 is made up of 13 amino acids. V was pared by 6 bases and J by 4 bases, with 15 bases between. As DNA, the CDR3 is TGCAGTGCGTGGGGGGGCCTTGGCTATGGCTACACCTTC. It codes for CSAWGGLGYGYTF.

This clonotype was recorded at least ten times. J is TRBJ1-1 and V is TRBV2, with no clear D. V gave up 10 bases and J gave up 4 bases, with 13 bases separating them. Germline loops: CDR1 SNHLY, CDR2 FYNNEI. This CDR3 comprises 12 residues. The CDR3 reads CATGRIGTEAFF. The CDR3 DNA follows: TGTGCCACGGGGAGAATTGGCACTGAAGCTTTCTTT.

The chain has TRBV7-2 and TRBJ1-4, with a weak D call TRBD1 (6 bases). CDR1 and CDR2 from the germline V gene are SGHTA and FQGNSA. The V end lost 8 bases, the J end lost 3 bases, and 13 bases lay between the germline ends. The CDR3 totals 14 residues. The CDR3 bases are TGTGCCAGCGGGTGGGGGACACCTAATGAAAAACTGTTTTTT. It translates to CASGWGTPNEKLFF.

Regarding this clonotype: At one of its ends the junction is not consistent with the germline gene, which may arise from a read error. The V call is TRBV7-9, the J call TRBJ1-1; TRBD1 is a possible D gene (6 bases). Per the germline V gene, CDR1 is SEHNR and CDR2 is FQNEAQ (reference sequence). CDR3 length: 13 residues. The CDR3 protein is CASARTVNTGAFF. CDR3 sequence (DNA): TGTGCCAGCGCCCGGACAGTTAACACTGGAGCTTTCTTT.

This clonotype was observed a handful of times. The V gene is TRBV29-1, the J gene TRBJ1-2; unclear D gene. The CDR3 spans 17 residues. Trimming left V 1 base short and J 0 bases short, with 18 bases between. Germline lookup yields CDR1 SQVTM and CDR2 ANQGSEA. For the CDR3, the DNA is TGCAGCGTTGAAGCGCCCCAATTCTGCGATTCTAACTATGGCTACACCTTC. Residues: CSVEAPQFCDSNYGYTF.

V gene TRBV18 combines with J gene TRBJ2-7; possible D gene TRBD2, 5 bases. The germline V gene has CDR1 KGHSH and CDR2 LQKENI. V dropped 1 base and J dropped 3 bases, with 7 bases sitting between them. This CDR3 region has 13 residues. The CDR3 DNA reads TGTGCCAGCTCACCACGAGCGGACTACGAGCAGTACTTC. This translates into CASSPRADYEQYF.

In the case of this clonotype: The junction shows a germline mismatch at one end, possibly a read error. The chain couples TRBV4-1 to TRBJ1-1; 7 nucleotides line up with TRBD1. Germline CDR1 is MGHRA and CDR2 is YSYEKL. This CDR3 spans 13 amino acids. The CDR3 protein is CASSQDGTARRFF. CDR3 nucleotide sequence: TGTGCCAGCAGCCAAGACGGGACAGCTCGCAGGTTCTTT.